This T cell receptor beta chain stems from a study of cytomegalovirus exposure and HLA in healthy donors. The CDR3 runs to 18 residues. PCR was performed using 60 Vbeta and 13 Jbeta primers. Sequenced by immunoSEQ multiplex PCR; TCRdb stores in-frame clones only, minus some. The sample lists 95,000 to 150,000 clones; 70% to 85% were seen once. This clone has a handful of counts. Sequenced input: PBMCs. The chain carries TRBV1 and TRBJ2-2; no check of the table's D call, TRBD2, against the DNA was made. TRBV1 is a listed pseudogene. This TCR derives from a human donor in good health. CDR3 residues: CTSSQGVSGRAVGGELFF. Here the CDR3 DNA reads TGCACCAGCAGCCAGGGGGTTAGCGGGAGGGCCGTCGGCGGGGAGCTGTTTTTT.